These 30 T cell receptor beta chains came from one sample sequenced in a study of blood T cell repertoires in COVID-19. Profiled with immunoSEQ multiplex PCR; TCRdb holds only in-frame clones, not every one. This sample has 200,000 to 250,000 clones, with around 85% found just once. The specimen was peripheral blood. Receptors were obtained from a woman aged 65 to 85 with COVID-19, enrolled during active disease.

The CDR3 region has the DNA TGTGCCAGCAGCGTAGGGACTTCTAGGGAGCTGTTTTTT. Its translation is CASSVGTSRELFF. The chain combines TRBV9 with TRBJ2-2; tentative D call: TRBD2 (5 bases). Germline V gene data show CDR1 as SGDLS and CDR2 as YYNGEE. V gave up 0 bases and J gave up 9 bases, with 9 bases separating them. CDR3 length: 13 residues.

The J gene is TRBJ1-5, the V gene TRBV19; no clear D gene. This CDR3 has 13 amino acids. V was clipped by 5 bases and J by 7 bases, with 12 bases between them. Germline V gene lookup returns CDR1 LNHDA and CDR2 SQIVND (reference sequence). CDR3: CASSPGVGQPQHF. In nucleotides, the CDR3 is TGTGCCAGTAGTCCCGGGGTGGGACAGCCCCAGCATTTT.

This chain links TRBV7-9 with TRBJ1-5; unclear D gene. Germline V lookup: CDR1 SEHNR, CDR2 FQNEAQ (reference sequence). Deletions cut 5 bases from V and 7 bases from J, with 15 bases between. There are 14 residues in the CDR3. CDR3 amino acids: CASSPTREGQPQHF. Written as DNA, the CDR3 is TGTGCCAGCAGCCCAACTAGGGAGGGCCAGCCCCAGCATTTT. Full variable domain (rest looked up from reference TRBV7-9 and TRBJ1-5): DTGVSQNPRHKITKRGQNVTFRCDPISEHNRLYWYRQTLGQGPEFLTYFQNEAQLEKSRLLSDRFSAERPKGSFSTLEIQRTEQGDSAMYLCASSPTREGQPQHFGDGTRLSIL.

The rearrangement joins TRBV11-3 to TRBJ2-2; 7 positions match TRBD2. The J segment lost 0 bases and the V segment lost 0 bases, leaving 1 base of the junction unmatched. This CDR3 has 16 amino acids. The V gene's germline CDR1 is SGHNT and CDR2 YENEEA. In DNA, the CDR3 is TGTGCCAGCAGCTTAGATGGGGGGGCGAACACCGGGGAGCTGTTTTTT. Translated: CASSLDGGANTGELFF.

CDR3 sequence reads: CASSPQGGGADTQYF. For the CDR3, the DNA is TGTGCCAGCAGTCCCCAGGGAGGGGGGGCAGATACGCAGTATTTT. The genes are TRBV6-2 or TRBV6-3 and TRBJ2-3; D is possibly TRBD2 (7 bases). Trimming took off 5 bases at V and 4 bases at J, with 16 bases between the two ends. CDR1 and CDR2 from the germline V gene are MNHEY and SVGEGT. CDR3 length equals 15 residues.

This chain joins TRBV6-5 and TRBJ1-2; possible D gene TRBD1, 6 bases. Germline lookup yields CDR1 MNHEY and CDR2 SVGAGI. The CDR3 spans 16 residues. V lost 4 bases and J 2 bases, leaving 17 bases between the germline ends. CDR3 nucleotides: TGTGCCAGCAGTTGGACCGGGACACAACGGAACTATGGCTACACCTTC. Its protein is CASSWTGTQRNYGYTF.

This chain links TRBV2 with TRBJ2-1; 11 nucleotides agree with TRBD2. Germline lookup yields CDR1 SNHLY and CDR2 FYNNEI. The CDR3 is 14 residues long. Trimming cost V 5 bases and J 12 bases; bases outside gene matches: 9. The CDR3 nucleotides are TGTGCCAGCAGTTCAGGGACTAGCGGACTACGGCAGTTCTTC. Residues: CASSSGTSGLRQFF.

This clone was observed once. V usage is TRBV7-2 and J usage is TRBJ1-2; possibly TRBD1 for D (5 bases). The CDR3 runs 15 residues. Trimming shortened V by 5 bases and J by 4 bases, and 17 bases separated the two germline ends. The germline V gene has CDR1 SGHTA and CDR2 FQGNSA. The CDR3 protein is CASSRQNPGLYGYTF. The CDR3 bases are TGTGCCAGCAGCAGACAGAACCCGGGCCTCTATGGCTACACCTTC.

V is TRBV10-3 and J is TRBJ2-7, with 8 bases identical to TRBD1. Germline loops: CDR1 ENHRY, CDR2 SYGVKD. CDR3 length: 16 amino acids. V trimming: 3 bases; J trimming: 5 bases; junction bases outside the gene matches: 12. In DNA, the CDR3 is TGTGCCATCAGTGATTCAACAGGGGGATTTGGGGACGAGCAGTACTTC. Amino acids: CAISDSTGGFGDEQYF.

The gene calls are TRBV5-8 and TRBJ1-5; 8 positions match TRBD1. Germline V gene data show CDR1 as SGHTS and CDR2 as YDEGEE. After removal of 4 bases from V and 3 bases from J, the junction contained 6 bases not matched to a gene. The CDR3 has 15 amino acids. CDR3 loop: CASSKDRAYNQPQHF. Here the CDR3 DNA reads TGTGCCAGCAGCAAGGACAGGGCCTACAATCAGCCCCAGCATTTT.

This sequence joins TRBV12-5 and TRBJ2-5, with unresolved D. Trimming stripped 1 base from V and 3 bases from J, with 9 bases between. Germline CDR1 reads LGHNT; CDR2 reads FRNRAP. There are 14 residues in the CDR3. CDR3 region: CASGLDSQKETQYF. CDR3 DNA: TGTGCTAGTGGTTTGGACAGTCAGAAAGAGACCCAGTACTTC.

This chain uses TRBV4-1 with TRBJ2-2, with TRBD2 matching over 9 bases. Germline CDR1 reads MGHRA; CDR2 reads YSYEKL. The CDR3 has 16 amino acids. After removal of 4 bases from V and 4 bases from J, the junction contained 7 bases not matched to a gene. CDR3 sequence: CASSPLVSGSTGELFF. The CDR3 bases are TGCGCCAGCAGCCCACTTGTTAGCGGGAGCACCGGGGAGCTGTTTTTT.

The genes are TRBV28 and TRBJ2-3, with TRBD1 matching over 7 bases. This CDR3 is 15 amino acids long. The junction had 7 bases not matched to a gene; V was cut back by 6 bases and J by 1 base. CDR1 MDHEN and CDR2 SYDVKM come from the germline V gene. DNA of the CDR3: TGTGCCAGCAGCCCTACAGGGGTAGGCACAGATACGCAGTATTTT. This codes for CASSPTGVGTDTQYF.

As concerns this clone: Other nucleotide sequences from this sample produce the same CDR3. The chain joins TRBV19 to TRBJ2-1, with 10 positions matching TRBD2. The CDR3 totals 15 residues. V shed 4 bases and J 1 base; nucleotides not matched to a gene: 1. Germline V gene lookup returns CDR1 LNHDA and CDR2 SQIVND (reference sequence). The CDR3 here is CASSTGLASYNEQFF. As DNA, the CDR3 is TGTGCCAGTAGTACGGGACTAGCGTCCTACAATGAGCAGTTCTTC.

In this sample, this clone turned up a few times. The rearrangement joins TRBV5-1 to TRBJ2-7; 8 positions match TRBD1. Per germline, CDR1 SGHRS and CDR2 YFSETQ. Trimming took 0 bases from V and 4 from J; bases not matched to a gene: 6. The length of the CDR3 is 15 residues. The CDR3 loop is CASSLDGTGKYEQYF. The CDR3 DNA reads TGCGCCAGCAGCTTGGATGGGACAGGAAAGTACGAGCAGTACTTC.

This clone was counted a single time. The chain recombines TRBV27 with TRBJ2-1, with 12 bases aligning to TRBD1. Trimming at V came to 4 bases and at J to 14 bases, leaving 15 bases not matched to a gene. The CDR3 consists of 16 residues. The V gene's germline CDR1 is MNHEY and CDR2 SMNVEV (reference sequence). The CDR3, as DNA: TGTGCCAGCAGTTCTTTTGGGACAGGGGGCTACGAATGGAAGTTCTTC. This codes for CASSSFGTGGYEWKFF.

The chain combines TRBV4-1 with TRBJ1-5; TRBD1 is a possible D gene (5 bases). CDR1 MGHRA and CDR2 YSYEKL come from the germline V gene. The germline V and J ends were trimmed by 4 bases and 1 base, with 8 bases remaining between them. The CDR3 sequence is 14 residues long. The CDR3 bases are TGCGCCAGCAGCCTGACAGTAAGCAATCAGCCCCAGCATTTT. It yields the protein CASSLTVSNQPQHF.

This clone came up a few times. The chain links TRBV6-5 to TRBJ2-5; D is perhaps TRBD2 (6 bases). Germline V lookup: CDR1 MNHEY, CDR2 SVGAGI. V was shortened by 5 bases and J by 5 bases, with 18 bases between the two germline ends. The CDR3 covers 15 residues. The CDR3 here is CASSPGLSLVETQYF. CDR3 DNA sequence: TGTGCCAGCAGTCCGGGACTCTCGCTTGTGGAGACCCAGTACTTC.

V and J are TRBV27 and TRBJ2-5; TRBD1 is a possible D gene (6 bases). CDR1 and CDR2 from the germline V gene are MNHEY and SMNVEV (reference sequence). The V end lost 5 bases, the J end lost 4 bases, and 23 bases lay between the germline ends. This CDR3 comprises 17 residues. Here the CDR3 reads CASSRKPGVINAETQYF. The CDR3 DNA reads TGTGCCAGCAGTCGAAAGCCAGGGGTGATTAACGCAGAGACCCAGTACTTC.

This sequence joins TRBV10-3 and TRBJ2-1, with 10 nucleotides matching TRBD2. The CDR3 runs to 15 residues. V was clipped by 10 bases and J by 6 bases; unmatched bases: 12. Germline values: CDR1 ENHRY, CDR2 SYGVKD. DNA of the CDR3: TGTGCCACCAATCCCGGGACTAGCGCGTTCAATGAGCAGTTCTTC. It yields the protein CATNPGTSAFNEQFF.

The J gene is TRBJ1-5, the V gene TRBV2; TRBD1 might be the D (5 bases). V was shortened by 4 bases and J by 6 bases, with 7 bases between the two germline ends. The CDR3 length is 12 residues. The germline V gene has CDR1 SNHLY and CDR2 FYNNEI. Here the CDR3 DNA reads TGTGCCAGCAGTGGGGACTCTCAGCCCCAGCATTTT. Protein product: CASSGDSQPQHF.

This clone has just one count. The same CDR3 arises from other DNA sequences in this sample as well. V gene TRBV6-2 or TRBV6-3 combines with J gene TRBJ2-2; 8 bases are a match to TRBD2. CDR1 MNHEY and CDR2 SVGEGT come from the germline V gene. Trimming cost V 4 bases and J 5 bases; bases outside gene matches: 3. This CDR3 has 14 amino acids. DNA of the CDR3: TGTGCCAGCAGTTTAGCGGGAAGAACCGGGGAGCTGTTTTTT. Translating gives CASSLAGRTGELFF.

This clone was seen a handful of times. The chain uses TRBV7-8 and TRBJ2-7, with a tentative D call TRBD1 (6 bases). This CDR3 comprises 15 residues. V was cut by 1 base and J by 4 bases, with 14 bases left in between. Looked up from germline, CDR1 is SGHVS and CDR2 is FQNEAQ. CDR3 sequence (DNA): TGTGCCAGCAGCTTAGGTCCAGGGGAAAGGTACGAGCAGTACTTC. It yields the protein CASSLGPGERYEQYF.

The V call is TRBV7-2, the J call TRBJ2-3, with 8 bases aligning to TRBD2. Germline loops: CDR1 SGHTA, CDR2 FQGNSA. Trimming removed 2 bases from V and 7 bases from J; junction bases left unmatched: 17. This CDR3 contains 18 residues. CDR3 nucleotides: TGTGCCAGCAGCTTATTAGCGGGGCCGGGTACGTTATATAATACGCAGTATTTT. Translation: CASSLLAGPGTLYNTQYF.

The chain is built from TRBV4-3 and TRBJ2-7; no clear D gene. With 0 bases removed from V and 6 bases from J, the gap between germline ends came to 12 bases. The length of the CDR3 is 14 residues. Germline CDR1 LGHNA, CDR2 YSLEER. The DNA for the CDR3 is TGCGCCAGCAGCCAAGATTTTTCTTCGGGCGAGCAGTACTTC. Translating it yields CASSQDFSSGEQYF.

The chain employs TRBV9 and TRBJ2-2; D uncertain. V gave up 0 bases and J gave up 4 bases, with 7 bases separating them. Germline values: CDR1 SGDLS, CDR2 YYNGEE. The CDR3 totals 14 residues. The DNA of the CDR3 is TGTGCCAGCAGCGTAGCTCAGTCCACCGGGGAGCTGTTTTTT. As protein: CASSVAQSTGELFF.

The genes are TRBV20-1 and TRBJ1-2; 11 positions agree with TRBD1. Germline CDR1 is DFQATT and CDR2 is SNEGSKA (reference sequence). The CDR3 is 15 residues long. J lost 5 bases, V lost 3 bases, and 8 bases had no gene match. The CDR3 loop is CSASMGQGVVYGYTF. The CDR3 coding sequence is TGCAGTGCTAGTATGGGACAGGGGGTTGTATATGGCTACACCTTC.

The CDR3 bases are TGTGCCAGCAGTTACTCGTACGGACTAAGCTATGGCTACACCTTC. Amino acid sequence: CASSYSYGLSYGYTF. The chain links TRBV6-5 to TRBJ1-2, with D hard to call. The CDR3 extends over 15 amino acids. Germline V gene data show CDR1 as MNHEY and CDR2 as SVGAGI. V was shortened by 0 bases and J by 4 bases, with 12 bases between the two germline ends.

V is TRBV5-1 and J is TRBJ1-3; a possible D gene is TRBD1 (5 bases). Germline-derived CDR1 and CDR2 are SGHRS and YFSETQ. CDR3 size: 15 residues. The V and J ends lost 1 base and 1 base respectively, with 9 bases between them. CDR3 coding DNA: TGCGCCAGCAGCTTGTACGCAGGGTCTGGAAACACCATATATTTT. It yields the protein CASSLYAGSGNTIYF.

About this clone: At one boundary the junction diverges from the germline segment, which might be a read error. The J gene is TRBJ1-3, the V gene TRBV19; tentative D call: TRBD1 (5 bases). The germline CDR1 and CDR2 sequences are LNHDA and SQIVND (reference sequence). This CDR3 contains 12 residues. CDR3 protein: CASSMGGKTIYF. The CDR3 nucleotides are TGTGCCAGTAGTATGGGGGGAAAGACCATATATTTT.